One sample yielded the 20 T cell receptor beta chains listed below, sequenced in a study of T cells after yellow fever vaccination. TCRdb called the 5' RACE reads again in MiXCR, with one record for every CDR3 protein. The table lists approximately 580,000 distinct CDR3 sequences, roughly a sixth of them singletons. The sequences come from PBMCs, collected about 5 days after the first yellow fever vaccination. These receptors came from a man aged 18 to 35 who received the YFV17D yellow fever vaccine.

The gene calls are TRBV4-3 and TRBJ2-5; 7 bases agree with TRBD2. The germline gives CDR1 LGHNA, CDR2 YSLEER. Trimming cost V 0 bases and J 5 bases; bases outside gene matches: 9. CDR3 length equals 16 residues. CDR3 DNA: TGCGCCAGCAGCCAAGAAGCGGGACTACGTGGGGAGACCCAGTACTTC. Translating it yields CASSQEAGLRGETQYF.

In DNA, the CDR3 is TGTGCCAGCAGTTTATCGGCGGGCACTGAAGCTTTCTTT. Translated, it gives CASSLSAGTEAFF. J is TRBJ1-1 and V is TRBV27; D uncertain. The ends were cut back, 0 bases at V and 4 bases at J, with 6 bases in the middle. Germline CDR1 is MNHEY and CDR2 is SMNVEV (reference sequence). The CDR3 spans 13 residues.

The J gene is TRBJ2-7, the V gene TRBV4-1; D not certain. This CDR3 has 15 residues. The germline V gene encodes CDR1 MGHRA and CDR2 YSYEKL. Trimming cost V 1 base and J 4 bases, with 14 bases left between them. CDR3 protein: CASSQVDRAAYEQYF. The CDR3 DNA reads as TGCGCCAGCAGCCAAGTTGATCGGGCAGCGTACGAGCAGTACTTC.

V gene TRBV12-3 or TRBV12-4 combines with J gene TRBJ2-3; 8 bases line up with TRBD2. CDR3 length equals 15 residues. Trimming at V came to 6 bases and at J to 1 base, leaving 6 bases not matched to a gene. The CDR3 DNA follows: TGTGCCAGCAGCATGTGGCGGGGGGGCACAGATACGCAGTATTTT. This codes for CASSMWRGGTDTQYF.

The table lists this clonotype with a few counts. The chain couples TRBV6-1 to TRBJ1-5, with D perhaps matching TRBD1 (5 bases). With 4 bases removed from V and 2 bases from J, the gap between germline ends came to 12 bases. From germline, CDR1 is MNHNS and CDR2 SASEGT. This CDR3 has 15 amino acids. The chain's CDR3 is CASSVRGDGNQPQHF. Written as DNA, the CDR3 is TGTGCCAGCAGTGTGCGGGGGGATGGCAATCAGCCCCAGCATTTT.

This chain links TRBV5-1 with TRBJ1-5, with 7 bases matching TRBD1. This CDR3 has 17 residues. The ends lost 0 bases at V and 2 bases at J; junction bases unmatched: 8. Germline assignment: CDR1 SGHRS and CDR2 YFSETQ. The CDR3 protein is CASSLEATGLGNQPQHF. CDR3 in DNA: TGCGCCAGCAGCTTGGAGGCGACAGGGCTTGGCAATCAGCCCCAGCATTTT. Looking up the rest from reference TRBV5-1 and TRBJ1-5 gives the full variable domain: KAGVTQTPRYLIKTRGQQVTLSCSPISGHRSVSWYQQTPGQGLQFLFEYFSETQRNKGNFPGRFSGRQFSNSRSEMNVSTLELGDSALYLCASSLEATGLGNQPQHFGDGTRLSIL.

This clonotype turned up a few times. CDR3 protein: CSAREGGYEQFF. Here the CDR3 DNA reads TGCAGTGCTAGAGAAGGAGGGTATGAGCAGTTCTTC. The chain has TRBV20-1 and TRBJ2-1, with D possibly matching TRBD2 (6 bases). This CDR3 is 12 amino acids long. V was pared by 0 bases and J by 8 bases, with 8 bases between. The germline V gene encodes CDR1 DFQATT and CDR2 SNEGSKA (reference sequence).

The CDR3 DNA is TGCAGTGCGGGTCCGTCTGGAAACACCATATATTTT. It codes for CSAGPSGNTIYF. The chain carries TRBV20-1 and TRBJ1-3; D is unclear. This CDR3 contains 12 residues. Trimming pared 6 bases from V and 1 base from J, leaving 7 bases between. CDR1 DFQATT and CDR2 SNEGSKA come from the germline V gene (reference sequence).

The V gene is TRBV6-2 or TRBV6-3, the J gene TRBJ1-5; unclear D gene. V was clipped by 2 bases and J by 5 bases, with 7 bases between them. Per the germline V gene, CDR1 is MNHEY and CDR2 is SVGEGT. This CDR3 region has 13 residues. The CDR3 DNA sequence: TGTGCCAGCAGTTACGGAGGTTATCAGCCCCAGCATTTT. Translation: CASSYGGYQPQHF.

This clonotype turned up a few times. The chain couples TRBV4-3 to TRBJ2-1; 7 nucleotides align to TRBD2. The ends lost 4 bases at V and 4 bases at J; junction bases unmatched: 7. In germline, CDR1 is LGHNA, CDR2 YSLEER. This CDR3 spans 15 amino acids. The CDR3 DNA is TGCGCCAGCAGCCGCAGCGGGGATCCTTACAATGAGCAGTTCTTC. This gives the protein CASSRSGDPYNEQFF.

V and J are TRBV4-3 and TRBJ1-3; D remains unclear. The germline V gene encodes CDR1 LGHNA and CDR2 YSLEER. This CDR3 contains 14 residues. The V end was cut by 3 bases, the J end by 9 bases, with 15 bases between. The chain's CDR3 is CASSQQVFLGTIYF. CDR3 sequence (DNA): TGCGCCAGCAGCCAGCAGGTCTTCCTAGGCACCATATATTTT.

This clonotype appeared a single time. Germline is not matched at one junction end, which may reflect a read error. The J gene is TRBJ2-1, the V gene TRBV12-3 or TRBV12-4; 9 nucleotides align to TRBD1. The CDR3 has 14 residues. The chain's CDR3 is CASRNTGTGFREIF. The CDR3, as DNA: TGTGCCAGCAGAAACACAGGGACAGGGTTCCGAGAGATCTTC.

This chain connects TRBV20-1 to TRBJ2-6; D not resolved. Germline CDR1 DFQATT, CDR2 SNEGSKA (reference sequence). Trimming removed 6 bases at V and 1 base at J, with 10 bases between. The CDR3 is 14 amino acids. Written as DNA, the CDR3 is TGCAGTGCGCCGCCCCATTCTGGGGCCAACGTCCTGACTTTC. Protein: CSAPPHSGANVLTF.

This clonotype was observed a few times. The CDR3 loop reads CASSTGRENSPLHF. Written as DNA, the CDR3 is TGCGCCAGCAGCACGGGACGGGAAAATTCACCCCTCCACTTT. The chain is built from TRBV5-1 and TRBJ1-6, with D perhaps matching TRBD1 (5 bases). There are 14 residues in the CDR3. Trimming stripped 4 bases from V and 7 bases from J, with 12 bases between. Germline V gene sequence: CDR1 SGHRS, CDR2 YFSETQ.

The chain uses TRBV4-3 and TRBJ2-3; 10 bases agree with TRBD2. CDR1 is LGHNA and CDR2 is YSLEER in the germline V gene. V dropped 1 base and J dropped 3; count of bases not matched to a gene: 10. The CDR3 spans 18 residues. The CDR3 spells CASSQVGSGGRGTDTQYF. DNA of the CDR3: TGCGCCAGCAGCCAAGTGGGTAGCGGGGGGCGGGGAACAGATACGCAGTATTTT.

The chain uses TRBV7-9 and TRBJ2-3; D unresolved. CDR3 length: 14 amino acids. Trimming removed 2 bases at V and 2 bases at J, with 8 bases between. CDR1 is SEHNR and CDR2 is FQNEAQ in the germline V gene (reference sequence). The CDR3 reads CASSLIPNTDTQYF. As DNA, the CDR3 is TGTGCCAGCAGCTTAATTCCCAACACAGATACGCAGTATTTT.

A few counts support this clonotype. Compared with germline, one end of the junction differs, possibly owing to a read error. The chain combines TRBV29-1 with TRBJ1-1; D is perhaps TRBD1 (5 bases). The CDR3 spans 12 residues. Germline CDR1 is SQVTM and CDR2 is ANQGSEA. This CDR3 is CSVEEDTGESVF. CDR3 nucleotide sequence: TGCAGCGTTGAAGAGGACACTGGGGAGAGTGTGTTT.

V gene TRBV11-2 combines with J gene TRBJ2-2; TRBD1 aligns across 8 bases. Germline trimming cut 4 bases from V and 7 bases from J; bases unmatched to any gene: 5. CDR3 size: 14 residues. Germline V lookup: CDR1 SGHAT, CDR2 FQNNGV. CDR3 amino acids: CASSSTGGYGELFF. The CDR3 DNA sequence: TGTGCCAGCAGCTCTACAGGGGGATACGGGGAGCTGTTTTTT. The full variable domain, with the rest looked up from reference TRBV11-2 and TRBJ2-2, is EAGVAQSPRYKIIEKRQSVAFWCNPISGHATLYWYQQILGQGPKLLIQFQNNGVVDDSQLPKDRFSAERLKGVDSTLKIQPAKLEDSAVYLCASSSTGGYGELFFGEGSRLTVL.

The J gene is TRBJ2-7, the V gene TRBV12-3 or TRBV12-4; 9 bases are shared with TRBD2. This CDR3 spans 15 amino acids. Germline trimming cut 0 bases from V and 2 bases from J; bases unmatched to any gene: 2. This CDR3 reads CASSLARGGPYEQYF. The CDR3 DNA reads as TGTGCCAGCAGTTTAGCGCGGGGGGGCCCCTACGAGCAGTACTTC.

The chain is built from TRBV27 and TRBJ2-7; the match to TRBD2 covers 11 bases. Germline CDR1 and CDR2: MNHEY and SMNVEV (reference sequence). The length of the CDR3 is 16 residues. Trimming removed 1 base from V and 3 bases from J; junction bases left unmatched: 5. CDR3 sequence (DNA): TGTGCCAGCAGTTTATACTTCCTAGCGGGGGGCTACGAGCAGTACTTC. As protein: CASSLYFLAGGYEQYF.